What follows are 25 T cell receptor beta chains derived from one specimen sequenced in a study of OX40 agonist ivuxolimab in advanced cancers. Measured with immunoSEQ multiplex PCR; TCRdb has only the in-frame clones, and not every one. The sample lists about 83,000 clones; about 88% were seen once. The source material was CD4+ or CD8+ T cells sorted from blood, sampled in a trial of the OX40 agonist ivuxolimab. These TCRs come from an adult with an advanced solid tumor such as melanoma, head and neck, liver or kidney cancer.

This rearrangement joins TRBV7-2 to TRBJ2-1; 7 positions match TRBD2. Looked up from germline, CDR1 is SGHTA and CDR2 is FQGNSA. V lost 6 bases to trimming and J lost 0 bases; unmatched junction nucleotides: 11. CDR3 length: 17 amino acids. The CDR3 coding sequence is TGTGCCAGCAGTTCCATGCGGGGGAGAAGCTCCTACAATGAGCAGTTCTTC. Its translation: CASSSMRGRSSYNEQFF. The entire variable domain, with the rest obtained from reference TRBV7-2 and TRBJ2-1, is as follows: GAGVSQSPSNKVTEKGKDVELRCDPISGHTALYWYRQSLGQGLEFLIYFQGNSAPDKSGLPSDRFSAERTGGSVSTLTIQRTQQEDSAVYLCASSSMRGRSSYNEQFFGPGTRLTVL.

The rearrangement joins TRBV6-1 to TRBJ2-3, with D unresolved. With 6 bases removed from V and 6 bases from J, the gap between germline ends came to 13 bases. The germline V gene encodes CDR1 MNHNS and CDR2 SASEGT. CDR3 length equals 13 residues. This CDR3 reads CASSFLRSDTQYF. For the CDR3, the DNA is TGTGCCAGCAGCTTCCTACGTTCCGATACGCAGTATTTT.

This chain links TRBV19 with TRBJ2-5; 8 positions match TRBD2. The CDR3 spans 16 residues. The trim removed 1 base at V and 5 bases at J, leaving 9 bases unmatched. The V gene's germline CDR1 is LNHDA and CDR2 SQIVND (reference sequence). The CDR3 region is CASSIGSGEGFETQYF. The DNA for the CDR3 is TGTGCCAGTAGTATAGGTAGCGGGGAGGGGTTTGAGACCCAGTACTTC.

For the CDR3, the DNA is TGTGCCAGCAGTCGGCTTTGGGACACTGAAGCTTTCTTT. This encodes CASSRLWDTEAFF. This chain joins TRBV6-1 and TRBJ1-1; D is unresolved. CDR3 length equals 13 residues. Trimming shortened V by 5 bases and J by 3 bases, and 10 bases separated the two germline ends. Germline assignment: CDR1 MNHNS and CDR2 SASEGT.

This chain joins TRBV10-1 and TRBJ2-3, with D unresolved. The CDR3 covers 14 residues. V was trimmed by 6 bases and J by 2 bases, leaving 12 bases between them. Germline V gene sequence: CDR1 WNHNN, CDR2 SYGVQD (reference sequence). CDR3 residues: CASSRRALTDTQYF. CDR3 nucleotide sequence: TGCGCCAGCAGCCGACGGGCCCTCACAGATACGCAGTATTTT.

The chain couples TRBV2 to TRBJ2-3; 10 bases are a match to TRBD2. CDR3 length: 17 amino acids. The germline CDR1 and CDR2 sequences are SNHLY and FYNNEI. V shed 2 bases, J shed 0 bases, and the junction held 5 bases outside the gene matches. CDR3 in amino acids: CASSEWLAGASTDTQYF. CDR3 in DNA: TGTGCCAGCAGTGAATGGCTAGCGGGGGCTAGCACAGATACGCAGTATTTT.

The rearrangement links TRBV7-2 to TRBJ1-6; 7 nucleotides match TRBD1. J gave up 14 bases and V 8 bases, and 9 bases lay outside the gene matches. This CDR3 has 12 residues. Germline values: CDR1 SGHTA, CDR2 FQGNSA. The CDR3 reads CASGSPRGTLHF. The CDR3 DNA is TGTGCCAGCGGGTCCCCCAGGGGGACCCTCCACTTT.

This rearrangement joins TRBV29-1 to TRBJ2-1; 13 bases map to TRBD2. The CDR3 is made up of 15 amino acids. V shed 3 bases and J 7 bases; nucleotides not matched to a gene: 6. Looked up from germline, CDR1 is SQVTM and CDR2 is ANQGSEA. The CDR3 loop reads CSVEWGLAGSNEQFF. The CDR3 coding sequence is TGCAGCGTTGAGTGGGGACTAGCGGGGTCGAATGAGCAGTTCTTC.

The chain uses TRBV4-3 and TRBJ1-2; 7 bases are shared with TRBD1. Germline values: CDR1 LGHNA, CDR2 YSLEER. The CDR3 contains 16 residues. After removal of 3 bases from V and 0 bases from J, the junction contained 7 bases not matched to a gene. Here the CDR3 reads CASSHADRSTNYGYTF. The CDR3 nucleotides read TGCGCCAGCAGCCACGCGGACAGGAGTACTAACTATGGCTACACCTTC.

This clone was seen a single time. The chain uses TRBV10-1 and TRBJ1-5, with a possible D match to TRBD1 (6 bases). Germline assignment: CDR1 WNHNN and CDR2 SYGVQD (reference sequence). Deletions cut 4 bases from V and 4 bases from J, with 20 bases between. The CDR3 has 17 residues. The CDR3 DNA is TGCGCCAGCAGTGTCCCGGGGGGGCCAAGTAAAAATCAGCCCCAGCATTTT. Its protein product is CASSVPGGPSKNQPQHF.

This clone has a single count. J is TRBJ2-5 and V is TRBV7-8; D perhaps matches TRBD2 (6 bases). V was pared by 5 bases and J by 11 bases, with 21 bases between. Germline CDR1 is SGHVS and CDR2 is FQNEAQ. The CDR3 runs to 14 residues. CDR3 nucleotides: TGTGCCAGCAGCCGGGACGGTCTAAGGAGGGAGCAGTACTTC. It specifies CASSRDGLRREQYF.

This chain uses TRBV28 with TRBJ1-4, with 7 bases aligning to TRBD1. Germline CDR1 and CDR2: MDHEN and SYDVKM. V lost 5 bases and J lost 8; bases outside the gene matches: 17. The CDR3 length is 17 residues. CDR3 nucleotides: TGTGCCAGCAGTGGGCTACAGGGGTCCCTTGGAGGCGAAAAACTGTTTTTT. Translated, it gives CASSGLQGSLGGEKLFF.

This chain's CDR3 is CASSRDRANTGELFF. The CDR3 bases are TGTGCCAGCAGCAGAGACAGGGCGAACACCGGGGAGCTGTTTTTT. V is TRBV6-4 and J is TRBJ2-2; 7 bases line up with TRBD1. Trimming removed 6 bases from V and 0 bases from J; junction bases left unmatched: 4. Germline V gene data show CDR1 as MRHNA and CDR2 as SNTAGT. The CDR3 is 15 residues long.

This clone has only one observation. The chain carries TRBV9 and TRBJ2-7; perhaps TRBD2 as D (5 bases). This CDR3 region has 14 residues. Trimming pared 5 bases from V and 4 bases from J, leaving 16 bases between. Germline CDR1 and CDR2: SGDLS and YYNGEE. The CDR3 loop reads CASSTASPGYEQYF. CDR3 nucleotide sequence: TGTGCCAGCAGTACCGCTAGCCCGGGGTACGAGCAGTACTTC.

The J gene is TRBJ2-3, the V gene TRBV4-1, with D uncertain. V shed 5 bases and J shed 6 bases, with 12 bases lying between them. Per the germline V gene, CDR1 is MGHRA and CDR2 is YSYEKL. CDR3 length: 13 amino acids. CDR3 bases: TGCGCCAGCAGCACCCGACGTGGGGATACGCAGTATTTT. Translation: CASSTRRGDTQYF.

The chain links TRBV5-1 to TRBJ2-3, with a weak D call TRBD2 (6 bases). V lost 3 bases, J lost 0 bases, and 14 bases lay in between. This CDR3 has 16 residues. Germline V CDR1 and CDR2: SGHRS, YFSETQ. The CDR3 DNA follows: TGCGCCAGCAGCTGGGGTAGCGCGGGAAGCACAGATACGCAGTATTTT. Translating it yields CASSWGSAGSTDTQYF. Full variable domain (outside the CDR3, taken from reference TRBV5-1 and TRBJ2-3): KAGVTQTPRYLIKTRGQQVTLSCSPISGHRSVSWYQQTPGQGLQFLFEYFSETQRNKGNFPGRFSGRQFSNSRSEMNVSTLELGDSALYLCASSWGSAGSTDTQYFGPGTRLTVL.

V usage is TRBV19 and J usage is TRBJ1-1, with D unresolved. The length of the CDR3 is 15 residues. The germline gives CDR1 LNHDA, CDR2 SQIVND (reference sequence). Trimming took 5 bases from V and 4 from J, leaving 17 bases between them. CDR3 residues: CASSRLGGGRTEAFF. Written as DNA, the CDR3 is TGTGCCAGTAGTCGACTCGGTGGAGGGCGCACTGAAGCTTTCTTT.

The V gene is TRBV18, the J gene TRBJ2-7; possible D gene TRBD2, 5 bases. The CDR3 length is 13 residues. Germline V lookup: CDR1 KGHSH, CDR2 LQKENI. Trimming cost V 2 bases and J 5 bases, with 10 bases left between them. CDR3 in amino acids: CASSPGLRNEQYF. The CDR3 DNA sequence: TGTGCCAGCTCACCAGGACTTCGAAACGAGCAGTACTTC.

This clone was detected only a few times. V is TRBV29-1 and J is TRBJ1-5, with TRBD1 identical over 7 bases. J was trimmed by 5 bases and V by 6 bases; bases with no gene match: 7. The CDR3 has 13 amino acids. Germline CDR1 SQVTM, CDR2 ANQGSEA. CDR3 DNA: TGCAGCGTGTCGACAGGGACGGATCAGCCCCAGCATTTT. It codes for CSVSTGTDQPQHF.

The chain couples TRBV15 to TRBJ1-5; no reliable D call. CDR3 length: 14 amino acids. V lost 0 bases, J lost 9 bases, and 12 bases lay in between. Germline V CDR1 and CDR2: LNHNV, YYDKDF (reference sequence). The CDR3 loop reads CATSREGFDRPQHF. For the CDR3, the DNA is TGTGCCACCAGCAGAGAGGGTTTTGATCGGCCCCAGCATTTT. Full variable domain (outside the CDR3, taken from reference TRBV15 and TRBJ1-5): DAMVIQNPRYQVTQFGKPVTLSCSQTLNHNVMYWYQQKSSQAPKLLFHYYDKDFNNEADTPDNFQSRRPNTSFCFLDIRSPGLGDTAMYLCATSREGFDRPQHFGDGTRLSIL.

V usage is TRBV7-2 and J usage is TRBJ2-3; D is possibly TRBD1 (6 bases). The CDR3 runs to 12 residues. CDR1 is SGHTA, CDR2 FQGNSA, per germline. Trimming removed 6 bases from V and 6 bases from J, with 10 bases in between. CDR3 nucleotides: TGTGCCAGCAGGGGGGCCTGGGATACGCAGTATTTT. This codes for CASRGAWDTQYF.

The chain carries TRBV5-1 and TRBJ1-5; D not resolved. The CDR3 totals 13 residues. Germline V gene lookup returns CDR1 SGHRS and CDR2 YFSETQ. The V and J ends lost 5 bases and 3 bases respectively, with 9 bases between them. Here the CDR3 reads CASSGGPNQPQHF. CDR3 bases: TGCGCCAGCAGTGGCGGACCCAATCAGCCCCAGCATTTT.

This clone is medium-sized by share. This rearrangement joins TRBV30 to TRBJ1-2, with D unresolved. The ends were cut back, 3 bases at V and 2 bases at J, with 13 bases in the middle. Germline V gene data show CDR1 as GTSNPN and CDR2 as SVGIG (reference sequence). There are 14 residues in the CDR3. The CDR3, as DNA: TGTGCCTGGAGCGGCCTATTCGGGAACTATGGCTACACCTTC. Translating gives CAWSGLFGNYGYTF.

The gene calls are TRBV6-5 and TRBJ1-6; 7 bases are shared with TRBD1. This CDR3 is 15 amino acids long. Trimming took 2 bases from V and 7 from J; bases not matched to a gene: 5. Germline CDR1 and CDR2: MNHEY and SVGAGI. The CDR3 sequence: CASSYQGTVNSPLHF. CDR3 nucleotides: TGTGCCAGCAGTTACCAGGGGACAGTAAATTCACCCCTCCACTTT.

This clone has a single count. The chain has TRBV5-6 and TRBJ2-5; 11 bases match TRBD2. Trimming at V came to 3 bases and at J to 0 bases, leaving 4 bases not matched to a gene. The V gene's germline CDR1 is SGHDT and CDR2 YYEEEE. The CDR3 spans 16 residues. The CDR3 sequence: CASSSLAGVNQETQYF. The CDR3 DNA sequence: TGTGCCAGCAGCTCACTAGCGGGGGTCAACCAAGAGACCCAGTACTTC.